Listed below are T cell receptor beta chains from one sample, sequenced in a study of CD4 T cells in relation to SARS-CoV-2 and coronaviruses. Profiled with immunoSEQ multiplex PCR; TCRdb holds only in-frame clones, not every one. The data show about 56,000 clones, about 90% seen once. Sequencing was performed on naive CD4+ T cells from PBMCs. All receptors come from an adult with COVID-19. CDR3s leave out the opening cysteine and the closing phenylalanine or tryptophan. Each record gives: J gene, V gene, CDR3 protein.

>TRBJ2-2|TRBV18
ASSPTGELF
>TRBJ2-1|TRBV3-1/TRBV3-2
ASSQSPTGEQF
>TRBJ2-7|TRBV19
ASRATRDRGREQY
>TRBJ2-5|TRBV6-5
ASSLKGWETQY
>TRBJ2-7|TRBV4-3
ASSEGLPSDEQY
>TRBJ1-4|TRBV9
ASSIGQGPNEKLF
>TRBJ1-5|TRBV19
ASSISSQGGGQPQH
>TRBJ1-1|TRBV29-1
SVAEPEAF
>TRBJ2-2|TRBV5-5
ASSLFISGELF
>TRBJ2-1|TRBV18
ASSPWNLDNEQF
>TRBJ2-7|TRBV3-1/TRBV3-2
ASSPRDTSYEQY
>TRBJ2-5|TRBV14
ASSPKRPQGIRETQY
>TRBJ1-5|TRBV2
ASSAEGGNQPQH
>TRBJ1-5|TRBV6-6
ASRYRTGSGQPQH
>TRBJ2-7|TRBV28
ASIQLRGTGGSYEQY
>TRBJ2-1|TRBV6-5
ASSSLTSGRPDEQF
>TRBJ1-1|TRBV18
ASSPDSLNTEAF
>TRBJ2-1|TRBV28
ASSFSGRDRTYNEQF
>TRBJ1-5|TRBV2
ASSEGGYQPQH
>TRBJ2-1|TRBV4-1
ASSQGPFSGRGSYNEQF
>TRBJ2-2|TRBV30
AWRDVRDRTSNTGELF
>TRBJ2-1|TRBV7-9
ASSFLTTVVGNEQF
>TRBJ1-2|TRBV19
ASSTTVGPQGYT
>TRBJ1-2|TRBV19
ASASGTGDVGGYT
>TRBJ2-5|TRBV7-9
ASSLKGIQETQY
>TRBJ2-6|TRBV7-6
ASSLAGGGTGANVLT
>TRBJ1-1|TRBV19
ASSIGPVNTEAF
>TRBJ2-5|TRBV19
ASKTASQETQY
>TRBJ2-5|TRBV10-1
ASSETILETQY
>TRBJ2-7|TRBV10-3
AISEPDRGPYEQY
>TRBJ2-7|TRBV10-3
AISDRAGDYEQY
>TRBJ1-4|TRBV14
ASSQIGTSEKLF
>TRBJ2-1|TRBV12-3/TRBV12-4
ASSFRRANEQF
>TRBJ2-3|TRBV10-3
AISGTSGTYTDTQY
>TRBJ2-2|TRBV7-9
ASSLPAGNTGELF
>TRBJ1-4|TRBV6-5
ASSYTWTGEKLF
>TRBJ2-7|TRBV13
ASSLGGPSYEQY
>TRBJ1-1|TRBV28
ASRPGGRPEAF
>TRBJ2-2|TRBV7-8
ASSPWGRNTGELF
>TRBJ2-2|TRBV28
ASSLFDTGELF
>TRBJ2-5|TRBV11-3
ASSFGGQETQY
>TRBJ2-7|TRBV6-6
ASSRRAYRDGGDYEQY
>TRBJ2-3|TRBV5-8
ASSLGGSDTQY
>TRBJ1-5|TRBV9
ASSVGWGGNQPQH